This T cell receptor (beta chain) comes out of a study of CD8+ T cells in alopecia areata. As for the study in general: Patients in the study were on tofacitinib for 6 to 18 months, then off it for 6 months. Study-wide points: Many expanded lesional clones stayed in scalp and blood while on tofacitinib.

The germline gives CDR1 MNHEY, CDR2 SVGAGI. V lost 2 bases, J lost 12 bases, and 20 bases lay in between. The CDR3 consists of 16 residues. The treatment was: oral pan-JAK inhibitor, 5-10 mg twice daily. Those with alopecia areata gave lesional scalp punch biopsies and peripheral blood. On this clone: The antigen is not known.

RNA extraction and reverse transcription yielded cDNA as sequencing template. Profiled with immunoSEQ multiplex PCR; TCRdb holds only in-frame clones, not every one. The sample consists of 85,000 to 95,000 clones, about two thirds of them appearing once. The origin of this receptor is a human donor with alopecia areata. The chain recombines TRBV6-5 with TRBJ1-6; D perhaps matches TRBD1 (5 bases). Sequencing was performed on CD8+ T cells sorted from blood, taken between weeks 43 and 45, from a patient treated with tofacitinib. Here the CDR3 reads CASSYVQGAVDLPLHF. CDR3 nucleotides: TGTGCCAGCAGTTACGTTCAGGGAGCCGTGGATTTACCCCTCCACTTT.